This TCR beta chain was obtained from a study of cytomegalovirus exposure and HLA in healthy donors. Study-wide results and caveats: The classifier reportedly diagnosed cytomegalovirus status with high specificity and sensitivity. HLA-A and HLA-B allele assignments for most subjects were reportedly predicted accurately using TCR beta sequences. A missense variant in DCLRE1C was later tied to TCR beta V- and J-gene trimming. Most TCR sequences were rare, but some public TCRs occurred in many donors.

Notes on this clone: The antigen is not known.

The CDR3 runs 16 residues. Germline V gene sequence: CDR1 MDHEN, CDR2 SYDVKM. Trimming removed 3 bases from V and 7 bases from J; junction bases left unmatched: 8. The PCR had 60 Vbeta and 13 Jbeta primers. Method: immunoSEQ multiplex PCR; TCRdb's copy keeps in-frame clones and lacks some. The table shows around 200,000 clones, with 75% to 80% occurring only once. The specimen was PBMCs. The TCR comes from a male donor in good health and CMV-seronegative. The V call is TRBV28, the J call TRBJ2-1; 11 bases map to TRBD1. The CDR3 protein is CASSFGTGGVWNEQFF. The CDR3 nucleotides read TGTGCCAGCAGTTTCGGGACAGGGGGGGTGTGGAATGAGCAGTTCTTC.